This T cell receptor beta chain was identified in a study of beta chain features in type 1 diabetes. This clone was observed a handful of times. The antigen remains unidentified. Study results and limitations: When Type 1 diabetes patients were examined, their TCRB CDR3s proved moderately but significantly shorter in all four CD4+ subsets. Patients' naive, central memory and regulatory TCRB repertoires appeared more alike than those of healthy donors. The question left open here concerned HLA type influencing TCRB rearrangement.

The entirety of the isolated RNA underwent reverse transcription, so expressed TCRB transcripts were sequenced. Assay used: immunoSEQ multiplex PCR; TCRdb lists only in-frame clones, some missing. Of more than 300,000 clones in the sample, roughly 12% were seen once. The sequenced material came from naive CD4+ T cells from blood. This receptor was identified in a woman under 30 with type 1 diabetes.

Here the CDR3 DNA reads TGCGCCAGCAGCCAAGATAGGAACAGGGAGCCCTATGGCTACACCTTC. Translating gives CASSQDRNREPYGYTF. The V and J genes are TRBV4-1 and TRBJ1-2, with D possibly TRBD1 on 6 matching bases. V lost 0 bases, J lost 4 bases, and 15 bases lay in between. The CDR3 totals 16 residues. Per the germline V gene, CDR1 is MGHRA and CDR2 is YSYEKL.